The sequence of this TCR beta chain was determined in a study of blood T cell repertoires in COVID-19. Study-level information: Both acute and convalescent COVID-19 samples were obtained from the United States, Italy and Spain.

This CDR3 contains 16 residues. Germline CDR1 and CDR2: SGHTA and FQGTGA. Losses at the gene ends were 5 bases for V and 5 bases for J; bases not matched to a gene: 13. Those enrolled, adults aged roughly 18 to 100 years, came from under 25 US areas. Self-reported history from a screening survey and questionnaire set each donor's cohort. Recovered status in Cohort 3 required two negative PCRs, clearance, or symptom resolution. Repertoires were generated with immunoSEQ multiplex PCR, while TCRdb's copy carries only in-frame clones and drops some. The sample consists of 310,000 or so clones, about 91% of them appearing once.

Sequencing used PBMCs or T cells enriched from blood (not recorded which). The sequence derives from a young woman who had recovered from COVID-19. The gene calls are TRBV7-3 and TRBJ2-3; TRBD2 aligns across 7 bases. The CDR3 nucleotides are TGTGCCAGCAGCCCAGGAAGCGGGATTCAAGGAGATACGCAGTATTTT. Amino acid sequence: CASSPGSGIQGDTQYF.